This section outlines one T cell receptor beta chain sequence together with its context. The junction does not match germline at one end; this may be a read error. This CDR3 contains 14 residues. Germline CDR1 reads LGHDT; CDR2 reads YNNKEL (reference sequence). Through a sample-barcoded 5' primer and a J-beta primer mix, a second PCR was run for about 6 to 11 cycles. Tagging of each cDNA molecule was performed by a template-switch adaptor with 12 random nucleotides. TCRdb passed the 5' RACE reads through MiXCR, listing each CDR3 protein once. The sample lists 750,000 to 950,000 distinct CDR3 sequences; 20% to 30% were seen once. The source of the sample is a study of blood T cells in healthy people across ages. This same sample was also part of a study on T cells of mothers and their children. From that second work: Thymic selection molds TCR recombination output in a comparable way in related and unrelated pairs.

This chain joins TRBV3-1 and TRBJ2-7; tentatively, D is TRBD1 or TRBD2 (5 bases each). What was sequenced was blood. This clonotype was obtained from a boy between 10 and 17 years old in good health. For the CDR3, the DNA is TGTGTCAGCAGCCCCGGGACCATTAGTCCGGAGCAGTACTTC. Its protein product is CVSSPGTISPEQYF.